The sequence of this T cell receptor beta chain was determined in a study of T-cell reconstitution after alpha-beta-depleted transplantation in children. The library targeted TCRbeta and was prepared with unique molecular identifiers. One entry per CDR3 protein results from TCRdb running MiXCR on the PCR reads. The sample has about 220,000 distinct CDR3 sequences, around a sixth seen once. The CDR3 consists of 13 residues. Trimming removed 5 bases from V and 7 bases from J, with 12 bases in between. Germline CDR1 and CDR2: SSHAT and FNYEAQ (reference sequence). Material: PBMCs, mostly from graft donor cells, obtained 360 days after TCRalphabeta/CD19-depleted stem cell transplant. The chain uses TRBV7-7 and TRBJ2-1, with D unresolved. The TCR originated in a male patient aged 2-10 years who had a stem cell transplant for acute lymphoblastic leukemia, so the T cells may come from the graft donor. The CDR3 sequence: CASSATQGNEQFF. CDR3 DNA sequence: TGTGCCAGCAGCGCAACCCAAGGAAATGAGCAGTTCTTC.